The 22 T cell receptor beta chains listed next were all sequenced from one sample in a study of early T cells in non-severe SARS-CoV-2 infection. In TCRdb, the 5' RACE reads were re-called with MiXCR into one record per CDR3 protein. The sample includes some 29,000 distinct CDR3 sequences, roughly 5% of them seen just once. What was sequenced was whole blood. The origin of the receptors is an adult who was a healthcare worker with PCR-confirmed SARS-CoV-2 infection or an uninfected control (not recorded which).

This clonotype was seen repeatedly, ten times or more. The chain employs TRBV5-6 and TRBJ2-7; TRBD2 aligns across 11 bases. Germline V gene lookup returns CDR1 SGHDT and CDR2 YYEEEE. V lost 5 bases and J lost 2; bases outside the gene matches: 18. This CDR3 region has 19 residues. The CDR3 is CASRKRLAGHKNGPYEQYF. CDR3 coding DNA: TGTGCCAGCAGGAAAAGACTAGCGGGACACAAAAATGGGCCCTACGAGCAGTACTTC. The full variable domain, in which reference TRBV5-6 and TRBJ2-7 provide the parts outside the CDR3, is DAGVTQSPTHLIKTRGQQVTLRCSPKSGHDTVSWYQQALGQGPQFIFQYYEEEERQRGNFPDRFSGHQFPNYSSELNVNALLLGDSALYLCASRKRLAGHKNGPYEQYFGPGTRLTVT.

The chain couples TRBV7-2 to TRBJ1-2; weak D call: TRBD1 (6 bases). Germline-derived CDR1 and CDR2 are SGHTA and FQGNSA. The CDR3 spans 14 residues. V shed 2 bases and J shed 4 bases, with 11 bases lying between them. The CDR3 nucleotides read TGTGCCAGCAGCTTACGGGGGCGATTCTATGGCTACACCTTC. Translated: CASSLRGRFYGYTF. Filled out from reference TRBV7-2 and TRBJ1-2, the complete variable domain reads GAGVSQSPSNKVTEKGKDVELRCDPISGHTALYWYRQSLGQGLEFLIYFQGNSAPDKSGLPSDRFSAERTGGSVSTLTIQRTQQEDSAVYLCASSLRGRFYGYTFGSGTRLTVV.

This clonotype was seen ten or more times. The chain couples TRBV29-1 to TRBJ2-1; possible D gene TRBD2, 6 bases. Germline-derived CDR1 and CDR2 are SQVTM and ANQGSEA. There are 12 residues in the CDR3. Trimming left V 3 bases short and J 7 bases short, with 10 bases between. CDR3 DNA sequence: TGCAGCGTTGACGGCGGGACGAATGAGCAGTTCTTC. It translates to CSVDGGTNEQFF.

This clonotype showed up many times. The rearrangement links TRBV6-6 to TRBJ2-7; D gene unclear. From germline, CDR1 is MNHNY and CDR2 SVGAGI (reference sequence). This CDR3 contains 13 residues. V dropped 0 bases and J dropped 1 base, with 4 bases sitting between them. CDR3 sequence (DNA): TGTGCCAGCAGTTACTCAGGTTCCTACGAGCAGTACTTC. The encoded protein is CASSYSGSYEQYF.

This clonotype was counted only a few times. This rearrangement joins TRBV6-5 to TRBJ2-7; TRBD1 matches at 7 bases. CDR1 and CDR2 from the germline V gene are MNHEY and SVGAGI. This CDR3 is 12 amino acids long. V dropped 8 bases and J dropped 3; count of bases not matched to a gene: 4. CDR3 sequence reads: CASGNRGYEQYF. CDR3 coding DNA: TGTGCCAGCGGAAACAGGGGCTACGAGCAGTACTTC.

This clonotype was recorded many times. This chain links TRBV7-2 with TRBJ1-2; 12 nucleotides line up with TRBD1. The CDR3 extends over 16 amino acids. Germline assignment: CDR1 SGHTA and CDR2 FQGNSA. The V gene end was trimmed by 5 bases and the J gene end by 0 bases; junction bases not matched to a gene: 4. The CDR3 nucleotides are TGTGCCAGCAGCGAGGGACAGGGGGCGGCTAACTATGGCTACACCTTC. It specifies CASSEGQGAANYGYTF.

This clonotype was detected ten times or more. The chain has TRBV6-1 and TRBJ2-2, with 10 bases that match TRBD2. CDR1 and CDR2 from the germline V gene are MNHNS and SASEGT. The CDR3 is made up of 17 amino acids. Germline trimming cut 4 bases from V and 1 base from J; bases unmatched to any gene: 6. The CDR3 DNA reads TGTGCCAGCAGTGTACGAGCGGGGGGGCAGAACACCGGGGAGCTGTTTTTT. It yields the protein CASSVRAGGQNTGELFF.

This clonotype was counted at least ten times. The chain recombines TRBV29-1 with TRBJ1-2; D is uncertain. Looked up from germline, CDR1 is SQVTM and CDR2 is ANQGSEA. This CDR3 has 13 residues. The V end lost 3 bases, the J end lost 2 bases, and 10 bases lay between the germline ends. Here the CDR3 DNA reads TGCAGCGTTGATCCCGGACGGAACTATGGCTACACCTTC. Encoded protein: CSVDPGRNYGYTF.

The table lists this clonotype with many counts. Here the CDR3 DNA reads TGTGCCAGCAGCACCGGGGCAAATTACAATGAGCAGTTCTTC. Translation: CASSTGANYNEQFF. V gene TRBV11-1 combines with J gene TRBJ2-1; TRBD1 or TRBD2 may be the D gene (5 bases each). The ends were cut back, 5 bases at V and 4 bases at J, with 12 bases in the middle. This CDR3 is 14 amino acids long. Germline V lookup: CDR1 SGHAT, CDR2 FQDESV (reference sequence).

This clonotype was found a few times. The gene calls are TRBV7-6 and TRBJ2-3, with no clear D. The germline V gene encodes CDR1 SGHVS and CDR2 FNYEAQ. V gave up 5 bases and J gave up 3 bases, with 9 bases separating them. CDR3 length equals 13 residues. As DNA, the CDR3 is TGTGCCAGCAGCATCGGGCCTACAGATACGCAGTATTTT. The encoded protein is CASSIGPTDTQYF. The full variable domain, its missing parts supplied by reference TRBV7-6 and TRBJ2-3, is GAGVSQSPRYKVTKRGQDVALRCDPISGHVSLYWYRQALGQGPEFLTYFNYEAQQDKSGLPNDRFSAERPEGSISTLTIQRTEQRDSAMYRCASSIGPTDTQYFGPGTRLTVL.

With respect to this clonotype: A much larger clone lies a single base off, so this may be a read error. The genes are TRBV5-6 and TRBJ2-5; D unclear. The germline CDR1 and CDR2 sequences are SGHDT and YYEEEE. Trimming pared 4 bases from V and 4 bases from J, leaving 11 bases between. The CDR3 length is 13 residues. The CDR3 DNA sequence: TGTGCCAGCAGCACGTACACGCGAGAGACCCAGTACTTC. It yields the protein CASSTYTRETQYF. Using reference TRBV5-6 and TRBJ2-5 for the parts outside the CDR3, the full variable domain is DAGVTQSPTHLIKTRGQQVTLRCSPKSGHDTVSWYQQALGQGPQFIFQYYEEEERQRGNFPDRFSGHQFPNYSSELNVNALLLGDSALYLCASSTYTRETQYFGPGTRLLVL.

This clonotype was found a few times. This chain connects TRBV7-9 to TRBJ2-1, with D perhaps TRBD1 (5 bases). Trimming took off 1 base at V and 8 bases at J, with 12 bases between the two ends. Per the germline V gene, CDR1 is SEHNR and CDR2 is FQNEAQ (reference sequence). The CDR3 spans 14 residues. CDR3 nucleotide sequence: TGTGCCAGCAGCTTAGAGCCAGGGTTCGATGAGCAGTTCTTC. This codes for CASSLEPGFDEQFF.

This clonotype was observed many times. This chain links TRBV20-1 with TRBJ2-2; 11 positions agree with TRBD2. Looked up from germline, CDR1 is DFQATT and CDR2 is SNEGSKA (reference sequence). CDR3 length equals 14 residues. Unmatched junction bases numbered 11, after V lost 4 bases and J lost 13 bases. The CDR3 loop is CSAIKTSGVQRLFF. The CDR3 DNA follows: TGCAGTGCTATAAAGACTAGCGGGGTGCAAAGGCTGTTTTTT.

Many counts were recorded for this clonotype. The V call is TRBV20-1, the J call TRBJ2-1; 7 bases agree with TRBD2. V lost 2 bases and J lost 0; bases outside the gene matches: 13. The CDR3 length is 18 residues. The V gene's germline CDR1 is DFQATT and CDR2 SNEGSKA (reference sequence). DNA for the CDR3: TGCAGTGCTAGACCTGTGGTAGCGGGCCTAAGCTCCTACAATGAGCAGTTCTTC. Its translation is CSARPVVAGLSSYNEQFF.

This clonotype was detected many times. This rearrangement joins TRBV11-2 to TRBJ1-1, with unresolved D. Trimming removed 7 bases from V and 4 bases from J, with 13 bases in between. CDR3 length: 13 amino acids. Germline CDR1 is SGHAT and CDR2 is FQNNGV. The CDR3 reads CASTLTGGTEAFF. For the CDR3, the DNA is TGTGCCAGCACCCTGACTGGTGGCACTGAAGCTTTCTTT.

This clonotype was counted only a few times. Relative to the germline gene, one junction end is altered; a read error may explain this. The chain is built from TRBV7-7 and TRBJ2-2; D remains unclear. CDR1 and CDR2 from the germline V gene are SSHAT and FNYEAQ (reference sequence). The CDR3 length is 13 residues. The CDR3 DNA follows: TGTGCTAGCAGCCCGATTGCCACCGGGGAGCTGTTTTTT. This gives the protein CASSPIATGELFF. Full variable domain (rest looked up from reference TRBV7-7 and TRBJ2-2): GAGVSQSPRYKVTKRGQDVTLRCDPISSHATLYWYQQALGQGPEFLTYFNYEAQPDKSGLPSDRFSAERPEGSISTLTIQRTEQRDSAMYRCASSPIATGELFFGEGSRLTVL.

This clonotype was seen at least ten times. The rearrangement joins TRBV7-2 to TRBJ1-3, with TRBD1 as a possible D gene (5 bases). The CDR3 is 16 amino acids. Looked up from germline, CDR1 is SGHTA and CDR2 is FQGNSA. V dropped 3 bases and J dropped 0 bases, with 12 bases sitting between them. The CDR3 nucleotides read TGTGCCAGCAGCTTCGACAGCCTAAGCTCTGGAAACACCATATATTTT. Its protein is CASSFDSLSSGNTIYF.

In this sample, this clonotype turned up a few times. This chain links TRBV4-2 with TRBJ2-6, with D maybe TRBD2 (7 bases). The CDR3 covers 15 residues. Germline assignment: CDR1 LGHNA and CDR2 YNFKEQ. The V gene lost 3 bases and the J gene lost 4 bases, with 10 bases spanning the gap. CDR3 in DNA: TGTGCCAGCAGCCAGGCGGGGGCCGGGGCCAACGTCCTGACTTTC. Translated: CASSQAGAGANVLTF.

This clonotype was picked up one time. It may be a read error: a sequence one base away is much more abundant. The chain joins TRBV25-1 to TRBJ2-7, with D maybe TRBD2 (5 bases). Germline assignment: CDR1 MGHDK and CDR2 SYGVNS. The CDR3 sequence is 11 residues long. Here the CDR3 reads CASSLDYEKYF. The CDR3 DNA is TGTGCCAGCAGTCTAGACTACGAGAAGTACTTC.

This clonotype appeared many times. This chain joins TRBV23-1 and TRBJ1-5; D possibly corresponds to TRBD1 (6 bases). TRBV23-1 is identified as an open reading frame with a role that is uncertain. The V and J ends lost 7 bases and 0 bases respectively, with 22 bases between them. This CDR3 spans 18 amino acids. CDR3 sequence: CASNLNRDIRYSNQPQHF. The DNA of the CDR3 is TGCGCCAGCAACCTTAACCGGGACATCCGATATAGCAATCAGCCCCAGCATTTT.

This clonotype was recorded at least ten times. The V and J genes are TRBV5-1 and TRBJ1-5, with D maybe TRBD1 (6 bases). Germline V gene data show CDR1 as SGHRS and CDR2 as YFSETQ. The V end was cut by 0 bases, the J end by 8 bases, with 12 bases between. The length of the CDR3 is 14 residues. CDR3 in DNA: TGCGCCAGCAGCTTGGCCGGGGGGCTGGAGCCCCAGCATTTT. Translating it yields CASSLAGGLEPQHF.

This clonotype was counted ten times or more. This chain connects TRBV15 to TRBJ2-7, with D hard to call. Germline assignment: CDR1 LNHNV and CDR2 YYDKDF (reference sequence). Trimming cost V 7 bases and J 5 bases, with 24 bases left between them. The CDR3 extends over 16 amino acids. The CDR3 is CATTSTVRRTPDEQYF. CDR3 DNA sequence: TGTGCCACCACCTCGACCGTTAGACGTACCCCTGACGAGCAGTACTTC. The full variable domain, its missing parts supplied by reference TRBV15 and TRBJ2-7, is DAMVIQNPRYQVTQFGKPVTLSCSQTLNHNVMYWYQQKSSQAPKLLFHYYDKDFNNEADTPDNFQSRRPNTSFCFLDIRSPGLGDTAMYLCATTSTVRRTPDEQYFGPGTRLTVT.